A single sample gave rise to the 18 T cell receptor beta chains below, sequenced in a study of shared clonotypes between healthy human individuals (dated by TCRdb to between 2020 and 2021). The library was generated by the immunoSEQ multiplex PCR assay. Imported from immuneACCESS, the table was reduced by TCRdb to in-frame sequences with V and J called. These copies leave out some clones; in studies compared against another copy, an unresolved V gene accounts for under half, and the cause of the remainder is not known. The sample includes around 1.5 million clones, with 95% to 99% observed a single time. Clones ranked in the top ten supply approximately 0.44% of the sample. Material: naive CD4+ T cells sorted from blood. The sample's cell subset or site label is to be understood as: CD45RA+ positively selected. These TCRs come from a man younger than 45 in good health.

Concerning this clone: Other DNA sequences in the sample encode the same CDR3. The chain joins TRBV7-9 to TRBJ2-1; maybe TRBD2 (5 bases). The CDR3 extends over 11 amino acids. Germline assignment: CDR1 SEHNR and CDR2 FQNEAQ (reference sequence). Trimming took off 5 bases at V and 8 bases at J, with 7 bases between the two ends. The CDR3 DNA reads as TGTGCCAGCAGCCTCGGGGATGAGCAGTTCTTC. It yields the protein CASSLGDEQFF.

V usage is TRBV18 and J usage is TRBJ2-7; D may match TRBD1 or TRBD2 (7 bases each). This CDR3 is built from 15 residues. Between the trimmed V and J ends, which lost 1 base and 2 bases, there was a span of 12 bases. Germline CDR1 and CDR2: KGHSH and LQKENI. CDR3 nucleotide sequence: TGTGCCAGCTCACCACGCAGGGGGGGGGCCTACGAGCAGTACTTC. Translated, it gives CASSPRRGGAYEQYF.

The chain has TRBV5-6 and TRBJ1-1, with 10 bases that match TRBD1. Germline-derived CDR1 and CDR2 are SGHDT and YYEEEE. With 3 bases clipped from V and 5 bases from J, the junction kept 7 bases outside the gene matches. There are 15 residues in the CDR3. This CDR3 reads CASSSDRGRKTEAFF. In DNA, the CDR3 is TGTGCCAGCAGCTCTGACAGGGGGCGCAAGACTGAAGCTTTCTTT.

The chain has TRBV6-6 and TRBJ1-4; 7 bases agree with TRBD1. This CDR3 contains 13 residues. J was trimmed by 11 bases and V by 6 bases; bases with no gene match: 9. Germline V gene lookup returns CDR1 MNHNY and CDR2 SVGAGI (reference sequence). The CDR3 region has the DNA TGTGCCAGCAGCCCTTACGGACAGGCCAAACTGTTTTTT. Translated, it gives CASSPYGQAKLFF.

A word on this clone: Other DNA sequences in this sample translate to the same CDR3. The chain links TRBV19 to TRBJ2-5, with 8 positions matching TRBD1. The CDR3 length is 15 residues. Per germline, CDR1 LNHDA and CDR2 SQIVND (reference sequence). Trimming at V came to 1 base and at J to 4 bases, leaving 5 bases not matched to a gene. CDR3 loop: CASSIGGRGRETQYF. The CDR3 DNA follows: TGTGCCAGTAGTATAGGGGGCAGGGGGCGAGAGACCCAGTACTTC. Using reference TRBV19 and TRBJ2-5 for the parts outside the CDR3, the full variable domain is DGGITQSPKYLFRKEGQNVTLSCEQNLNHDAMYWYRQDPGQGLRLIYYSQIVNDFQKGDIAEGYSVSREKKESFPLTVTSAQKNPTAFYLCASSIGGRGRETQYFGPGTRLLVL.

The genes are TRBV6-5 and TRBJ1-5; TRBD1 matches 7 bases. After removal of 4 bases from V and 7 bases from J, the junction contained 10 bases not matched to a gene. From germline, CDR1 is MNHEY and CDR2 SVGAGI. This CDR3 region has 15 residues. In DNA form, the CDR3 reads TGTGCCAGCAGTTCAAGGACAGGATTGGGCCAGCCCCAGCATTTT. Protein product: CASSSRTGLGQPQHF.

The chain is built from TRBV5-6 and TRBJ1-5, with D unresolved. The CDR3 has 14 residues. Germline V gene data show CDR1 as SGHDT and CDR2 as YYEEEE. Trimming pared 0 bases from V and 4 bases from J, leaving 8 bases between. The CDR3 loop reads CASSLGQLNQPQHF. In DNA form, the CDR3 reads TGTGCCAGCAGCTTGGGCCAGCTAAATCAGCCCCAGCATTTT.

The V call is TRBV28, the J call TRBJ1-2; tentative D call: TRBD1 (5 bases). The CDR3 extends over 10 amino acids. Trimming removed 5 bases at V and 13 bases at J, with 11 bases between. Germline loops: CDR1 MDHEN, CDR2 SYDVKM. The CDR3 bases are TGTGCCAGCAGTCTGCCGAGGGGCACCTTC. Protein product: CASSLPRGTF.

The chain recombines TRBV19 with TRBJ2-1; D perhaps matches TRBD1 (5 bases). The CDR3 runs 17 residues. CDR1 is LNHDA and CDR2 is SQIVND in the germline V gene (reference sequence). Between the trimmed V and J ends, which lost 5 bases and 4 bases, there was a span of 21 bases. The CDR3 DNA sequence: TGTGCCAGTAGTTCCCGATGGGGCGGAAAGGGGTACAATGAGCAGTTCTTC. It specifies CASSSRWGGKGYNEQFF.

In its sample, this clone was seen once. The gene calls are TRBV9 and TRBJ2-1; a weak D match, TRBD1 (5 bases). CDR1 and CDR2 (germline): SGDLS, YYNGEE. Trimming removed 0 bases from V and 9 bases from J, with 16 bases in between. The CDR3 has 15 amino acids. The CDR3 spells CASSVATMAGIEQFF. In DNA, the CDR3 is TGTGCCAGCAGCGTAGCTACAATGGCAGGGATTGAGCAGTTCTTC.

J is TRBJ2-1 and V is TRBV18, with TRBD2 matching over 8 bases. V shed 10 bases, J shed 2 bases, and the junction held 13 bases outside the gene matches. CDR3 length: 16 amino acids. Per the germline V gene, CDR1 is KGHSH and CDR2 is LQKENI. CDR3 sequence (DNA): TGTGCCACCCAGAGGCCGGGGGGGGGCGCCTACAATGAGCAGTTCTTC. Translated: CATQRPGGGAYNEQFF.

J is TRBJ2-7 and V is TRBV7-9; 9 bases fit TRBD2. The V gene's germline CDR1 is SEHNR and CDR2 FQNEAQ (reference sequence). CDR3 size: 16 residues. V gave up 5 bases and J gave up 6 bases; unmatched junction bases: 14. This chain's CDR3 is CASSAPLAGGLLEQYF. CDR3 bases: TGTGCCAGCAGCGCCCCCTTGGCGGGAGGGCTTCTCGAGCAGTACTTC.

The chain has TRBV5-5 and TRBJ2-7; 7 bases match TRBD1. J lost 3 bases, V lost 5 bases, and 8 bases had no gene match. CDR1 is SGHKS and CDR2 is YYEKEE in the germline V gene (reference sequence). This CDR3 has 14 amino acids. The CDR3 DNA follows: TGTGCCAGCAGACCGGGACAGACATACTACGAGCAGTACTTC. This sequence encodes CASRPGQTYYEQYF.

The chain couples TRBV28 to TRBJ2-7, with unresolved D. Germline V CDR1 and CDR2: MDHEN, SYDVKM. CDR3 length equals 11 residues. Trimming stripped 5 bases from V and 4 bases from J, with 6 bases between. The CDR3 reads CASSVIYEQYF. The DNA for the CDR3 is TGTGCCAGCAGTGTAATATACGAGCAGTACTTC.

About this clone: Distinct nucleotide sequences in the sample also encode this CDR3. The J gene is TRBJ2-1, the V gene TRBV28; no firm D call. This CDR3 region has 12 residues. V gave up 2 bases and J gave up 7 bases, with 6 bases separating them. Looked up from germline, CDR1 is MDHEN and CDR2 is SYDVKM. The CDR3 loop reads CASSLLRNEQFF. The CDR3 DNA follows: TGTGCCAGCAGTTTACTCCGAAATGAGCAGTTCTTC.

This clone was recorded only once. The genes are TRBV14 and TRBJ2-7, with TRBD2 matching 9 bases. The V gene end was trimmed by 5 bases and the J gene end by 2 bases; junction bases not matched to a gene: 10. The CDR3 has 16 amino acids. In germline, CDR1 is SGHDN, CDR2 FVKESK. The CDR3 sequence: CASSATYSGGTYEQYF. In DNA, the CDR3 is TGTGCCAGCAGCGCCACTTATAGCGGGGGCACCTACGAGCAGTACTTC.

CDR3 sequence (DNA): TGTGCCAGCAGCATCCGGGACAGTCCCTATGGCTACACCTTC. This translates into CASSIRDSPYGYTF. The chain combines TRBV11-2 with TRBJ1-2, with 7 bases matching TRBD1. V dropped 5 bases and J dropped 4; count of bases not matched to a gene: 7. Germline V gene data show CDR1 as SGHAT and CDR2 as FQNNGV. The CDR3 has 14 amino acids. Full variable domain (remainder filled in from reference TRBV11-2 and TRBJ1-2): EAGVAQSPRYKIIEKRQSVAFWCNPISGHATLYWYQQILGQGPKLLIQFQNNGVVDDSQLPKDRFSAERLKGVDSTLKIQPAKLEDSAVYLCASSIRDSPYGYTFGSGTRLTVV.

The V gene is TRBV19, the J gene TRBJ2-7, with D possibly TRBD2 on 6 matching bases. The germline V gene encodes CDR1 LNHDA and CDR2 SQIVND (reference sequence). Trimming removed 8 bases at V and 2 bases at J, with 19 bases between. The CDR3 is made up of 15 amino acids. The DNA for the CDR3 is TGTGCCAGTGGTAGAACCGGGACTGTAACCTACGAGCAGTACTTC. Protein: CASGRTGTVTYEQYF.